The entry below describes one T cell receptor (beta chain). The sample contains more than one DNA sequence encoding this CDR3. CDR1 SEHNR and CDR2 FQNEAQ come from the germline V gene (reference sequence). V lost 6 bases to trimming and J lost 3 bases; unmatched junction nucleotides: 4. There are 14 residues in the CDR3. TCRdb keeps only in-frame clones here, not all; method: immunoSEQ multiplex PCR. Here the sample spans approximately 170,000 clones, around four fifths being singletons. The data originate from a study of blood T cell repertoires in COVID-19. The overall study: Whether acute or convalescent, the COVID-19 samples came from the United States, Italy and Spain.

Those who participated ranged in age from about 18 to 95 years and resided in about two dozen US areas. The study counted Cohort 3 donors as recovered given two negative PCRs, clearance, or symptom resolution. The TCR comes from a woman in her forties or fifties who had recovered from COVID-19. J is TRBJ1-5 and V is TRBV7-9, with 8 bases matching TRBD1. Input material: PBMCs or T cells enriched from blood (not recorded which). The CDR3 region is CASSSQGANQPQHF. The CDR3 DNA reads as TGTGCCAGCAGTTCCCAGGGGGCCAATCAGCCCCAGCATTTT.